This T cell receptor beta chain stems from a study of T-cell memory formation after mild COVID-19. Background on the study: The two donors had largely donor-specific TCR clusters.

Losses at the gene ends were 5 bases for V and 6 bases for J; bases not matched to a gene: 5. The CDR3 has 15 residues. Germline CDR1 and CDR2: LGHNT and FRNRAP. 5'RACE, which relied on constant-segment primers, yielded TCR alpha and TCR beta cDNA libraries carrying sample barcodes and UMIs. TCRdb analysed the 5' RACE reads with MiXCR anew, one entry per CDR3 protein. The table includes 150,000 or so distinct CDR3 sequences, 25% to 40% detected once. J is TRBJ2-1 and V is TRBV12-5; 12 bases are shared with TRBD1. The sequence came from an adult woman who had mild COVID-19 (a few samples of this study predate the infection). Cell type and time point are not known. The sample taken for sequencing was PBMCs or a T cell subset sorted from them (not recorded which). As DNA, the CDR3 is TGTGCTAGTGGTCACGGGACAGGGGGCCGCAATGAGCAGTTCTTC. Encoded protein: CASGHGTGGRNEQFF.